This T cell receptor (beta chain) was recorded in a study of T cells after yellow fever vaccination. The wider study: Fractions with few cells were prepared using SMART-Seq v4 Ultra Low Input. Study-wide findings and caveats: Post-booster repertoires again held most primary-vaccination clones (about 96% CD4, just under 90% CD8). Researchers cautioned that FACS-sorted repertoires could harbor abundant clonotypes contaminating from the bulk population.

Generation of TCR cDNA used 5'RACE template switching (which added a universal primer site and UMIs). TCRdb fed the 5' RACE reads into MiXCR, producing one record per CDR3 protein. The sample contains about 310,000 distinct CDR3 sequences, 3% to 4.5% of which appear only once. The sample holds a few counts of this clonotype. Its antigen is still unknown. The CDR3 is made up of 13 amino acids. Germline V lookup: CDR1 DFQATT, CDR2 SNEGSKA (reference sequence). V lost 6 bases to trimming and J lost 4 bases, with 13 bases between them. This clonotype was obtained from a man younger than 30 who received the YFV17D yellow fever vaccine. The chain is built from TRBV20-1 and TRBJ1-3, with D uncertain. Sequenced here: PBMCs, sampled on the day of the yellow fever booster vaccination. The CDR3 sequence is CSAVEGTGNTIYF. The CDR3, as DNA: TGCAGTGCCGTCGAGGGAACCGGAAACACCATATATTTT.